The clone carrying this TCR beta chain has a handful of counts. The antigen is unknown. Clones were read by immunoSEQ multiplex PCR, and TCRdb kept only the in-frame ones, dropping some. The top ten clones hold 2% of a sample with fewer than 70,000 clones, roughly 86% of them seen once. This specimen belongs to a study of a mutant IDH1 vaccine in newly diagnosed glioma. Looked up from germline, CDR1 is SGHDN and CDR2 is FVKESK. V dropped 0 bases and J dropped 4 bases, with 18 bases sitting between them. This CDR3 has 17 residues. Time point: week 35, safety follow-up. Every vaccination contained 300 ug of the mutant IDH1 20-mer peptide and was paired with topical imiquimod.

The chain combines TRBV14 with TRBJ1-1; maybe TRBD1 (5 bases). This clonotype was sampled from a man younger than 40 with glioma. Sequenced here: PBMCs, sampled from a glioma patient whose treatment included an IDH1 peptide vaccine. Here the CDR3 DNA reads TGTGCCAGCAGCCAAGATTCATGGGAGGTTAGGGGCACTGAAGCTTTCTTT. It encodes CASSQDSWEVRGTEAFF. Together with reference TRBV14 and TRBJ1-1, the CDR3 gives the full variable domain: EAGVTQFPSHSVIEKGQTVTLRCDPISGHDNLYWYRRVMGKEIKFLLHFVKESKQDESGMPNNRFLAERTGGTYSTLKVQPAELEDSGVYFCASSQDSWEVRGTEAFFGQGTRLTVV.